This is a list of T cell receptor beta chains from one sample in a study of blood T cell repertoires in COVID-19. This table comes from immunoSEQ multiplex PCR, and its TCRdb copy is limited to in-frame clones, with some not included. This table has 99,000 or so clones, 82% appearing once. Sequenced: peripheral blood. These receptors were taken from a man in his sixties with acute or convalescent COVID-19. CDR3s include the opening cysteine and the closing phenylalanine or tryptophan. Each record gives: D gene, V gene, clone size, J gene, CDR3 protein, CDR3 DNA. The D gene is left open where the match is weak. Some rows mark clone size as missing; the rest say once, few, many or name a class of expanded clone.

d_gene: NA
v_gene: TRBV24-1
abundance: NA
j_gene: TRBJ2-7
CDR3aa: CATSAAGTYEQYF
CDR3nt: TGTGCCACCAGTGCGGCAGGGACCTACGAGCAGTACTTC

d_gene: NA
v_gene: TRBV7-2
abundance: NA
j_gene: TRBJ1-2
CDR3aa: CASSLDSHTLNYGYTF
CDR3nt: TGTGCCAGCAGCTTGGACAGCCACACCCTTAACTATGGCTACACCTTC

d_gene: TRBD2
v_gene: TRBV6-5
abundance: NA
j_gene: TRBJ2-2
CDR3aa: CASSWTSGHTGELFF
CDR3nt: TGTGCCAGCAGTTGGACTAGCGGGCACACCGGGGAGCTGTTTTTT

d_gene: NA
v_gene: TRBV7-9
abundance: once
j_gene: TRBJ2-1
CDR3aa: CASSPSAGTTYNEQFF
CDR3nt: TGTGCCAGCAGCCCTAGCGCGGGAACTACATACAATGAGCAGTTCTTC

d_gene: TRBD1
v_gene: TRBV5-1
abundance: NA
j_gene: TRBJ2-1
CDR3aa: CASSSAGGYNEQFF
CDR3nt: TGCGCCAGCAGCTCGGCAGGGGGCTACAATGAGCAGTTCTTC

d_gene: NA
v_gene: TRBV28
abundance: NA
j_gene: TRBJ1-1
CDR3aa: CASSPDSRNTEAFF
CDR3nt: TGTGCCAGCAGCCCGGACAGCCGGAACACTGAAGCTTTCTTT

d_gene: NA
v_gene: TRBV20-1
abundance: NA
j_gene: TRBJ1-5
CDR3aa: CSASSQASRGQPQHF
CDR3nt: TGCAGTGCTAGTTCACAGGCTTCGAGAGGTCAGCCCCAGCATTTT

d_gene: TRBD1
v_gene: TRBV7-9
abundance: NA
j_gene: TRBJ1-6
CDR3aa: CASSLGDRNSPLHF
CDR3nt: TGTGCCAGCAGCCTCGGGGACAGAAATTCACCCCTCCACTTT

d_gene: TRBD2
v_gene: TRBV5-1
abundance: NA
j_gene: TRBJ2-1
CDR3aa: CASSPGLAEYNEQFF
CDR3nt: TGCGCCAGCAGCCCGGGACTAGCGGAGTACAATGAGCAGTTCTTC

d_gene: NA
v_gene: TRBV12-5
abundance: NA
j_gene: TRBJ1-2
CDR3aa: CASGPGTLNYGYTF
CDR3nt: TGTGCTAGTGGCCCCGGGACACTGAACTATGGCTACACCTTC

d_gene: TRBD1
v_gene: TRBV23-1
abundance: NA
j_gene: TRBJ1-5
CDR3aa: CASSPGGCRNQPQHF
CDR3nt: TGCGCCAGCAGCCCAGGGGGCTGTCGCAATCAGCCCCAGCATTTT

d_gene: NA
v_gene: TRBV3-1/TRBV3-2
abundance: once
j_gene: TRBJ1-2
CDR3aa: CASSRDWNYGYTF
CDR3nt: TGTGCCAGCAGCCGGGACTGGAACTATGGCTACACCTTC

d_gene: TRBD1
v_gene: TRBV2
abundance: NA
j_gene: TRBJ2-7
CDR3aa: CASRNEGASYEQYF
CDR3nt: TGTGCCAGCAGGAACGAGGGGGCCTCCTACGAGCAGTACTTC

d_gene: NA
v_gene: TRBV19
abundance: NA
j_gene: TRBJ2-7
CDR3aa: CASSETVTSYEQYF
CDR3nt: TGTGCCAGTAGTGAGACAGTTACCTCCTACGAGCAGTACTTC

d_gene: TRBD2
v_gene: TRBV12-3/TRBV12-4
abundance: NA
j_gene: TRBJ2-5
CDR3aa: CASTVTSWETQYF
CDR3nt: TGTGCCAGCACTGTGACTAGCTGGGAGACCCAGTACTTC

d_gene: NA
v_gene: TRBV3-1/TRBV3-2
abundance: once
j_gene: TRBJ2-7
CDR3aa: CASSQAGTGTYYEQYF
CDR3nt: TGTGCCAGCAGCCAAGCCGGGACCGGGACTTACTACGAGCAGTACTTC

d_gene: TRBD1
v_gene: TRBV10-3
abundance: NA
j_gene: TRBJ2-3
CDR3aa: CAIRTQGALSTDTQYF
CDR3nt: TGTGCCATCAGAACCCAGGGGGCTCTAAGCACAGATACGCAGTATTTT

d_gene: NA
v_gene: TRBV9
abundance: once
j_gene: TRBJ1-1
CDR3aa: CASSTRGGANTEAFF
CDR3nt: TGTGCCAGCAGCACCCGCGGAGGGGCGAACACTGAAGCTTTCTTT

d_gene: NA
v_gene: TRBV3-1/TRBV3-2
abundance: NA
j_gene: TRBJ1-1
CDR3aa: CASSPTSGQNTEAFF
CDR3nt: TGTGCCAGCAGCCCGACAAGTGGACAGAACACTGAAGCTTTCTTT

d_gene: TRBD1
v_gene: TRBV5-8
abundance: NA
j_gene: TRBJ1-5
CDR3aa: CASSPDRGDQPQHF
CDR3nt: TGTGCCAGCAGCCCGGACAGGGGGGATCAGCCCCAGCATTTT

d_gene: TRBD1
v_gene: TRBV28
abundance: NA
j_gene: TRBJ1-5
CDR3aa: CASSSPQGGNQPQHF
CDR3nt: TGTGCCAGCAGTTCCCCTCAGGGGGGCAATCAGCCCCAGCATTTT

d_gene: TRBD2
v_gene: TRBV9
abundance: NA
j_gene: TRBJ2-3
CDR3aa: CASSVTSGFTDTQYF
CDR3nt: TGTGCCAGCAGCGTGACTAGCGGATTCACAGATACGCAGTATTTT

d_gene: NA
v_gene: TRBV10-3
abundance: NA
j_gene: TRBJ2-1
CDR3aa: CAISDLGDNEQFF
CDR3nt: TGTGCCATCAGTGACCTAGGAGACAATGAGCAGTTCTTC

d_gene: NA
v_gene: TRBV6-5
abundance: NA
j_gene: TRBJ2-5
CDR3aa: CASCLTPGQETQYF
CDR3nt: TGTGCCTCATGTCTGACTCCGGGACAAGAGACCCAGTACTTC

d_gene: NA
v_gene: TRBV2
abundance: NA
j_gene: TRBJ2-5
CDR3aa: CASSEAPGRTETQYF
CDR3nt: TGTGCCAGCAGTGAAGCACCGGGTCGAACAGAGACCCAGTACTTC

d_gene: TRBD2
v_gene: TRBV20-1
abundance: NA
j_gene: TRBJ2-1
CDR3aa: CSASTLYGRAGDEQFF
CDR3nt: TGCAGTGCTAGTACCCTTTACGGGAGGGCCGGCGATGAGCAGTTCTTC

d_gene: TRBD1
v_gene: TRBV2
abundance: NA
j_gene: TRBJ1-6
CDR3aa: CASAQGDSPLHF
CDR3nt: TGTGCCAGCGCTCAGGGGGATTCACCCCTCCACTTT

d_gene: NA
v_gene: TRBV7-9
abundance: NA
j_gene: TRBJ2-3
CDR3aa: CASIRTQYF
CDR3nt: TGTGCCAGCATCCGTACGCAGTATTTT

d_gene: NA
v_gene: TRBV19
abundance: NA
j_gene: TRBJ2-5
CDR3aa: CASTNSWTDIQETQYF
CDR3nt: TGTGCCAGTACGAACTCTTGGACAGATATTCAAGAGACCCAGTACTTC

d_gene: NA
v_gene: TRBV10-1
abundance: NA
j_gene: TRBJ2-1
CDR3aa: CASSERTFSYNEQFF
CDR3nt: TGCGCCAGCAGTGAGAGGACTTTCTCCTACAATGAGCAGTTCTTC

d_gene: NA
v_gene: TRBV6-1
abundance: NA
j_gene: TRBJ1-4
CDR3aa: CASSEVAAGVGEKLFF
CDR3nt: TGTGCCAGCAGTGAAGTTGCGGCAGGGGTAGGAGAAAAACTGTTTTTT

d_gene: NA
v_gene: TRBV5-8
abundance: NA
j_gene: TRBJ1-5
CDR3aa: CASSIGQGYQPQHF
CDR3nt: TGTGCCAGCAGCATAGGTCAGGGATATCAGCCCCAGCATTTT

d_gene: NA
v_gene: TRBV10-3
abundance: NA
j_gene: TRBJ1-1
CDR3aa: CAIMGGGTEAFF
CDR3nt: TGTGCCATCATGGGGGGGGGCACTGAAGCTTTCTTT

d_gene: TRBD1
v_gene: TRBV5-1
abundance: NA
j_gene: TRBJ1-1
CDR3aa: CASSTGQGTTFF
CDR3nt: TGCGCCAGCAGCACCGGACAGGGGACGACTTTCTTT

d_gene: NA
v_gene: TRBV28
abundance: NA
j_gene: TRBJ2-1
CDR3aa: CASSLTQYAGTPSSYNEQFF
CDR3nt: TGTGCCAGCAGTCTTACGCAATACGCCGGGACACCGAGCTCCTACAATGAGCAGTTCTTC

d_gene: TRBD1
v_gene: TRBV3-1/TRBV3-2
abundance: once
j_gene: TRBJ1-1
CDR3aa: CASSQNRGGTEAFF
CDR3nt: TGTGCCAGCAGCCAAAACAGGGGAGGCACTGAAGCTTTCTTT

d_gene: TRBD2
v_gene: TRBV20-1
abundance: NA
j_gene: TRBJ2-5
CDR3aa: CSGLVETQYF
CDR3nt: TGCAGCGGACTAGTAGAGACCCAGTACTTC

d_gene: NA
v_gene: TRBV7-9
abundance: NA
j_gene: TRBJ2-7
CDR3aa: CASSLGTLLFEAEQYF
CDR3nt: TGTGCCAGCAGCTTGGGGACTTTACTCTTCGAGGCCGAGCAGTACTTC

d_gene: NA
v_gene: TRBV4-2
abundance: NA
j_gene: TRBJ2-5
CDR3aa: CASSQEWAGVSGPRAQYF
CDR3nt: TGTGCCAGCAGCCAAGAGTGGGCAGGGGTCAGTGGGCCCAGGGCCCAGTACTTC

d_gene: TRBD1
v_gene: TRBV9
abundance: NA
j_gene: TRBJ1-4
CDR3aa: CASSTGDRINEKLFF
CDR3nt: TGTGCCAGCAGCACAGGGGATCGGATTAATGAAAAACTGTTTTTT

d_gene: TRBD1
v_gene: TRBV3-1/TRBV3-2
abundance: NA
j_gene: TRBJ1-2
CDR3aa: CASGRDSNYGYTF
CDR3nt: TGTGCCAGCGGACGGGACAGTAACTATGGCTACACCTTC

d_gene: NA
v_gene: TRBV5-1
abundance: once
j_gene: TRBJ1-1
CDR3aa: CASSFLRLEGTEAFF
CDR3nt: TGCGCCAGCAGCTTTCTAAGGTTGGAGGGCACTGAAGCTTTCTTT

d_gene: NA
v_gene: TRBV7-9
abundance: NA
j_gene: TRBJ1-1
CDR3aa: CASSARGSNTEAFF
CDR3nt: TGTGCCAGCAGCGCCAGGGGTTCTAACACTGAAGCTTTCTTT

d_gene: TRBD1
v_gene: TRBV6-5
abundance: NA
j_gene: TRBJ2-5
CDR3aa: CASSYSRTGGTQYF
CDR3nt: TGTGCCAGCAGTTACTCGAGGACAGGGGGGACCCAGTACTTC

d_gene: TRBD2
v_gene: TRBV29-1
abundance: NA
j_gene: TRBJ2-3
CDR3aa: CSVERTSGEGDTQYF
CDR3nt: TGCAGCGTTGAAAGGACTAGCGGGGAAGGAGATACGCAGTATTTT

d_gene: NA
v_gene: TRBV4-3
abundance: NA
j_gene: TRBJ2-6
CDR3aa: CASSQEGGVSGANVLTF
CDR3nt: TGCGCCAGCAGCCAAGAGGGGGGAGTGTCTGGGGCCAACGTCCTGACTTTC

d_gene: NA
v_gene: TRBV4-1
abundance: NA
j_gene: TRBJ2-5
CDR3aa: CASSQLGEQETQYF
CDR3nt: TGCGCCAGCAGCCAACTAGGGGAACAAGAGACCCAGTACTTC

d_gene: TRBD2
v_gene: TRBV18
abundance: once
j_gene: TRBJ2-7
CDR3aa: CASSPGLAGAAEQYF
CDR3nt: TGTGCCAGCTCACCAGGACTAGCGGGAGCGGCCGAGCAGTACTTC

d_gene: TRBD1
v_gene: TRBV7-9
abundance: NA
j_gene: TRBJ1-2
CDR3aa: CASSEGQFNYGYTF
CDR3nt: TGTGCCAGCAGCGAGGGACAGTTCAACTATGGCTACACCTTC

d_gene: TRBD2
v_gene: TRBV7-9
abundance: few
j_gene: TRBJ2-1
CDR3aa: CASSFSGGPYNEQFF
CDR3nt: TGTGCCAGCAGCTTTTCGGGAGGGCCTTACAATGAGCAGTTCTTC

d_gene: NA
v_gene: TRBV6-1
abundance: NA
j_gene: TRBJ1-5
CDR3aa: CASSERRGNQPQHF
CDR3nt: TGTGCCAGCAGTGAACGCAGAGGGAATCAGCCCCAGCATTTT

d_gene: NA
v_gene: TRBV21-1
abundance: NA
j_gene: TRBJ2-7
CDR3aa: CASTRLGGYEQYF
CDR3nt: TGTGCCAGCACCCGCCTGGGGGGTTACGAGCAGTACTTC

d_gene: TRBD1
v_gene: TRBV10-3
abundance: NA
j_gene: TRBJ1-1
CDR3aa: CAITQGGTEAFF
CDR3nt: TGTGCCATTACACAGGGGGGGACTGAAGCTTTCTTT

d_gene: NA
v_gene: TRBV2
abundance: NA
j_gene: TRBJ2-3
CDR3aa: CASSETPSFTQYF
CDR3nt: TGTGCCAGCAGTGAAACCCCTAGCTTCACGCAGTATTTT

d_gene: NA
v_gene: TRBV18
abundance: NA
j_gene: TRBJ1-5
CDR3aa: CASSPIGGSNQPQHF
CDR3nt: TGTGCCAGCTCACCAATTGGGGGGAGCAATCAGCCCCAGCATTTT

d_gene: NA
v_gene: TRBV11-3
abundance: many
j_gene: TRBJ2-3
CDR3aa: CASSLDTGRGPDTQYF
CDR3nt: TGTGCCAGCAGCTTAGATACGGGGCGGGGGCCAGATACGCAGTATTTT